These 25 T cell receptor beta chains share one sample of origin, sequenced in a study of blood T cell repertoires in COVID-19. TCRdb keeps only in-frame clones here, not all; method: immunoSEQ multiplex PCR. The data show about 290,000 clones, with about nine tenths seen just once and around 2.9% held by the top ten. Input material: peripheral blood. These receptors originate from a woman aged 25 to 39 with active or convalescent COVID-19.

This clone was counted a few times. The gene calls are TRBV15 and TRBJ2-3, with D possibly TRBD2 on 5 matching bases. V gave up 8 bases and J gave up 3 bases, with 12 bases separating them. In germline, CDR1 is LNHNV, CDR2 YYDKDF (reference sequence). CDR3 length: 13 residues. CDR3 protein: CATQRPGTDTQYF. CDR3 in DNA: TGTGCCACCCAGCGGCCGGGAACAGATACGCAGTATTTT.

This clone was observed a handful of times. V is TRBV5-1 and J is TRBJ1-2, with TRBD1 as a possible D gene (5 bases). Between the trimmed V and J ends, which lost 2 bases and 0 bases, there was a span of 11 bases. CDR1 SGHRS and CDR2 YFSETQ come from the germline V gene. CDR3 length equals 15 residues. The CDR3 nucleotides are TGCGCCAGCAGCTTAAAAGGGGATCCTAACTATGGCTACACCTTC. Its protein is CASSLKGDPNYGYTF.

The genes are TRBV28 and TRBJ1-2; D may be TRBD1 (5 bases). The germline gives CDR1 MDHEN, CDR2 SYDVKM. This CDR3 region has 15 residues. Trimming cost V 2 bases and J 8 bases, with 18 bases left between them. The CDR3 bases are TGTGCCAGCAGTTTAAGCTGGCAGGGTTTAAAGGGCTACACCTTC. This gives the protein CASSLSWQGLKGYTF.

The genes are TRBV19 and TRBJ2-2, with TRBD2 matching 8 bases. Germline values: CDR1 LNHDA, CDR2 SQIVND (reference sequence). V shed 4 bases, J shed 8 bases, and the junction held 3 bases outside the gene matches. The CDR3 is 13 amino acids. In DNA, the CDR3 is TGTGCCAGTAGTACGGGACTAGGAGGGGAGCTGTTTTTT. Encoded protein: CASSTGLGGELFF.

The chain joins TRBV10-2 to TRBJ2-3; 8 bases are shared with TRBD1. Per germline, CDR1 WSHSY and CDR2 SAAADI. This CDR3 is 16 amino acids long. V lost 2 bases and J lost 1; bases outside the gene matches: 5. CDR3 in amino acids: CASSEILTGGTDTQYF. The CDR3 nucleotides are TGCGCCAGCAGTGAGATTTTGACAGGGGGCACAGATACGCAGTATTTT.

The V gene is TRBV11-2, the J gene TRBJ2-3; D ambiguous. Looked up from germline, CDR1 is SGHAT and CDR2 is FQNNGV. The CDR3 runs to 12 residues. V lost 5 bases and J lost 6, with 9 bases in between. The CDR3 region is CASSLAADTQYF. As DNA, the CDR3 is TGTGCCAGCAGCCTCGCGGCGGATACGCAGTATTTT. Full variable domain (remainder filled in from reference TRBV11-2 and TRBJ2-3): EAGVAQSPRYKIIEKRQSVAFWCNPISGHATLYWYQQILGQGPKLLIQFQNNGVVDDSQLPKDRFSAERLKGVDSTLKIQPAKLEDSAVYLCASSLAADTQYFGPGTRLTVL.

The rearrangement joins TRBV7-2 to TRBJ1-1; 8 positions agree with TRBD1. Germline V gene lookup returns CDR1 SGHTA and CDR2 FQGNSA. The V and J ends lost 1 base and 1 base, in that order; junction bases with no gene match: 11. The CDR3 has 18 residues. Here the CDR3 reads CASSLGRRGRRQNTEAFF. The CDR3 DNA reads TGTGCCAGCAGCTTAGGTCGCAGGGGGCGGAGGCAGAACACTGAAGCTTTCTTT.

This chain links TRBV5-5 with TRBJ1-2; no clear D gene. Germline V gene data show CDR1 as SGHKS and CDR2 as YYEKEE (reference sequence). V lost 2 bases and J 4 bases, leaving 18 bases between the germline ends. The CDR3 sequence is 16 residues long. CDR3 DNA: TGTGCCAGCAGCTTCGGCTGGGAGGGATTAGCCTATGGCTACACCTTC. Its protein product is CASSFGWEGLAYGYTF.

The chain carries TRBV6-5 and TRBJ1-3; D is unclear. With 7 bases removed from V and 2 bases from J, the gap between germline ends came to 15 bases. This CDR3 contains 15 residues. Germline lookup yields CDR1 MNHEY and CDR2 SVGAGI. CDR3: CASTRAATTGNTIYF. In DNA, the CDR3 is TGTGCCAGCACGAGGGCAGCCACGACTGGAAACACCATATATTTT.

V is TRBV27 and J is TRBJ1-1; a weak D match, TRBD1 (6 bases). The CDR3 is 14 amino acids. Germline CDR1 and CDR2: MNHEY and SMNVEV (reference sequence). Trimming took off 6 bases at V and 4 bases at J, with 15 bases between the two ends. The CDR3 loop reads CASSPLGASTEAFF. CDR3 DNA: TGTGCCAGCAGCCCCCTGGGGGCGAGCACTGAAGCTTTCTTT.

This chain connects TRBV6-4 to TRBJ2-2; D unclear. With 4 bases removed from V and 1 base from J, the gap between germline ends came to 7 bases. Germline lookup yields CDR1 MRHNA and CDR2 SNTAGT. The CDR3 has 14 residues. CDR3 sequence reads: CASSVWLNTGELFF. DNA for the CDR3: TGTGCCAGCAGTGTGTGGCTGAACACCGGGGAGCTGTTTTTT.

Only a few counts were recorded for this clone. This chain joins TRBV6-1 and TRBJ1-5; 9 positions agree with TRBD1. The V and J ends lost 1 base and 4 bases, in that order; junction bases with no gene match: 5. The CDR3 length is 16 residues. Per germline, CDR1 MNHNS and CDR2 SASEGT. For the CDR3, the DNA is TGTGCCAGCAGTGAAGTGAGTGGGACAGGGAATCAGCCCCAGCATTTT. The encoded protein is CASSEVSGTGNQPQHF.

The genes are TRBV6-5 and TRBJ2-1, with TRBD2 identical over 10 bases. The germline gives CDR1 MNHEY, CDR2 SVGAGI. J was trimmed by 8 bases and V by 5 bases; bases with no gene match: 9. CDR3 length equals 15 residues. The CDR3 sequence: CASSLERGGLYEQFF. CDR3 DNA: TGTGCCAGCAGTCTCGAGCGGGGGGGCCTCTATGAGCAGTTCTTC.

This chain uses TRBV19 with TRBJ2-7, with 15 bases identical to TRBD2. This CDR3 is built from 19 residues. The germline V gene encodes CDR1 LNHDA and CDR2 SQIVND (reference sequence). Trimming took 1 base from V and 0 from J; bases not matched to a gene: 7. CDR3 protein: CASSIAAGTSGGTSYEQYF. In nucleotides, the CDR3 is TGTGCCAGTAGTATAGCCGCTGGGACTAGCGGGGGGACCTCCTACGAGCAGTACTTC.

Note on this clone: This sample also contains other DNA sequences that code for the same CDR3. The chain carries TRBV15 and TRBJ1-1; maybe TRBD1 (5 bases). The germline gives CDR1 LNHNV, CDR2 YYDKDF (reference sequence). V was pared by 1 base and J by 3 bases, with 12 bases between. The CDR3 sequence is 15 residues long. The DNA for the CDR3 is TGTGCCACCAGCAGAGCCCCGGGGGGGTACACTGAAGCTTTCTTT. The encoded protein is CATSRAPGGYTEAFF.

This clone has just one count. V is TRBV24-1 and J is TRBJ2-1, with a possible D match to TRBD2 (6 bases). Germline V gene lookup returns CDR1 KGHDR and CDR2 SFDVKD. The CDR3 loop spans 13 amino acids. V lost 3 bases, J lost 15 bases, and 17 bases lay in between. The CDR3 nucleotides read TGTGCCACCAGTGATCGGGACTCGCGTTTGTGGTTCTTC. Translated, it gives CATSDRDSRLWFF.

This rearrangement joins TRBV13 to TRBJ1-5; D gene uncertain. Trimming shortened V by 4 bases and J by 8 bases, and 18 bases separated the two germline ends. The CDR3 has 15 amino acids. In germline, CDR1 is PRHDT, CDR2 FYEKMQ (reference sequence). For the CDR3, the DNA is TGTGCCAGCAGCTCGCGAGGCGGGAGTTTGGAGCCCCAGCATTTT. This encodes CASSSRGGSLEPQHF.

V and J are TRBV2 and TRBJ2-1; a possible D gene is TRBD1 (6 bases). The CDR3 runs 15 residues. Germline V gives CDR1 SNHLY, CDR2 FYNNEI. The V end was cut by 1 base, the J end by 2 bases, with 9 bases between. Here the CDR3 DNA reads TGTGCCAGCAGTGAAGACAGGGTTACCTACAATGAGCAGTTCTTC. Translated, it gives CASSEDRVTYNEQFF.

The CDR3 sequence: CASSPLESGSTDTQYF. CDR3 in DNA: TGTGCCAGCTCACCACTAGAATCGGGTTCCACAGATACGCAGTATTTT. The V call is TRBV18, the J call TRBJ2-3, with D unclear. This CDR3 region has 16 residues. The germline V gene encodes CDR1 KGHSH and CDR2 LQKENI. V gave up 1 base and J gave up 2 bases, with 13 bases separating them. The full variable domain, completed using reference TRBV18 and TRBJ2-3, is NAGVMQNPRHLVRRRGQEARLRCSPMKGHSHVYWYRQLPEEGLKFMVYLQKENIIDESGMPKERFSAEFPKEGPSILRIQQVVRGDSAAYFCASSPLESGSTDTQYFGPGTRLTVL.

This clone appeared a few times. This chain connects TRBV15 to TRBJ1-4; TRBD1 agrees at 8 bases. The junction had 10 bases not matched to a gene; V was cut back by 6 bases and J by 7 bases. This CDR3 has 15 amino acids. Germline-derived CDR1 and CDR2 are LNHNV and YYDKDF (reference sequence). The CDR3 DNA sequence: TGTGCCACCAGAACCTTGACAGGGGAAACTGAAAAACTGTTTTTT. It encodes CATRTLTGETEKLFF.

This clone was recorded only once. The chain carries TRBV7-2 and TRBJ2-7, with D perhaps matching TRBD2 (5 bases). CDR1 is SGHTA, CDR2 FQGNSA, per germline. The V end was cut by 5 bases, the J end by 2 bases, with 19 bases between. The CDR3 length is 16 residues. The CDR3, as DNA: TGTGCCAGCAGCCCGAGAGGGAACTCCCCGGCCTACGAGCAGTACTTC. This translates into CASSPRGNSPAYEQYF.

This chain uses TRBV20-1 with TRBJ2-7; D not certain. This CDR3 is 10 amino acids long. V dropped 5 bases and J dropped 3 bases, with 5 bases sitting between them. Per the germline V gene, CDR1 is DFQATT and CDR2 is SNEGSKA (reference sequence). CDR3 amino acids: CSAEFYEQYF. CDR3 bases: TGCAGTGCTGAGTTCTACGAGCAGTACTTC.

The V call is TRBV6-2 or TRBV6-3, the J call TRBJ1-3, with D tentatively TRBD1 (5 bases). CDR3 size: 14 residues. Germline V gene lookup returns CDR1 MNHEY and CDR2 SVGEGT. With 2 bases removed from V and 2 bases from J, the gap between germline ends came to 7 bases. The CDR3 region has the DNA TGTGCCAGCAGTTACGGGGGGACTGGAAACACCATATATTTT. This gives the protein CASSYGGTGNTIYF.

V usage is TRBV24-1 and J usage is TRBJ2-3, with 11 bases matching TRBD1. V lost 12 bases, J lost 1 base, and 14 bases stayed unmatched. CDR3 size: 17 residues. Germline V gene lookup returns CDR1 KGHDR and CDR2 SFDVKD. The CDR3 spells CAVEGTGGTSGTDTQYF. The CDR3 nucleotides read TGTGCCGTAGAAGGGACAGGGGGTACCTCTGGCACAGATACGCAGTATTTT.

The CDR3: CATSRDTGRSGNTIYF. The CDR3 DNA reads as TGTGCCACCAGCAGAGATACAGGCCGCTCTGGAAACACCATATATTTT. This rearrangement joins TRBV15 to TRBJ1-3; possible D gene TRBD1, 5 bases. Between the trimmed V and J ends, which lost 0 bases and 0 bases, there was a span of 9 bases. Germline V CDR1 and CDR2: LNHNV, YYDKDF (reference sequence). This CDR3 is 16 amino acids long.